What follows describes a single T cell receptor (beta chain). This clonotype has ten or more counts. No cognate antigen has been identified for it. No base-level quality is on record; no much larger clone is a single base apart. The sample's time point label, in plain terms: newly diagnosed GD, antithyroid drugs for less than 3 months. RNA was extracted from PBMCs in TRIzol for both TCR sequencing and RNA sequencing. The diagnosis of Graves' disease was made according to American Thyroid Association guidelines. Patients for the study were recruited at an endocrinology department in Xi'an, China. Each patient gave about 8.1 milliliters of peripheral blood, collected in an EDTA anticoagulant tube. Ficoll Paque Plus density gradient separation was used to isolate PBMCs, and no further T cell sorting was done. RNA quality was checked with an Agilent 2100 Bioanalyzer and agarose gel, and concentration with a NanoDrop 2000.

The germline V gene specifies MNHNS as CDR1 and SASEGT as CDR2. Compared with germline, V lacks 4 bases and J lacks 4 bases; bases without a gene match: 7. The CDR3, cysteine through phenylalanine, is 15 amino acids long. Only the CDR3 DNA stays, 45 bases, in frame from base 1. The source of the sample is a study of regulatory T cells in long-lasting Graves disease (dated by TCRdb to 2020 to 2023). For the study in its entirety: Patients with newly diagnosed Graves' disease had been on antithyroid drugs for under 3 months. Persistent Graves' disease patients were compared with newly diagnosed Graves' disease patients by peripheral blood TCR sequencing and RNA sequencing. The study was registered as a clinical trial and conducted in China. A total of roughly 35 samples were covered by TCR sequencing, comprising some 13 persistent and some 20 newly diagnosed Graves' disease patients.

Study-wide findings and limitations: The authors acknowledged the small sample size as a limitation that may reduce accuracy. Sequencing and analysis were restricted to the TCR beta chain. Peripheral blood alone was examined, since thyroid tissue, which constituted the primary lesion, could not be accessed. Patients with persistent disease shared more public clonotypes (approximately 2,500) than newly diagnosed patients did (nearly 1,000). TRBV28, TRBJ1-2 and TRBJ2-5 were preferentially used in persistent disease, while TRBV20-1 and TRBJ2-1 were favored in newly diagnosed disease. Compared with newly diagnosed patients, patients with persistent Graves' disease had lower TCR Shannon entropy and fewer highly expanded clones, which suggests clonal expansion.

Libraries came from multiplex PCR. Sequenced using an Illumina HiSeq 4000. iRepertoire HTBI primers and Arm-PCR amplification of CDR3 regions were used to construct TCR beta libraries. Gel purification was performed on PCR products prior to sequencing. From the authors' description of their analysis: A total of roughly 65 TRBV and 14 TRBJ segments were identified across samples and were used for gene usage analysis of CDR3 amino acid clonotypes. COPE and FqMerger were used to merge filtered high-quality paired reads into contigs. BLAST was used to align contigs to IMGT TRBV, TRBD and TRBJ reference genes, and CDR3 was defined according to IMGT. Highly expanded clones were defined as clonotypes with a frequency above 0.1%. Shannon entropy was used to measure repertoire diversity, and the Gini coefficient was used to measure V-J evenness. Public clonotypes were defined as clonotypes shared by more than one individual. TCRdb took the public reads, trimmed them with fastp at Q25, ran MiXCR for clone calling and kept in-frame beta chains. Each entry merges the rows of one CDR3 protein and shows their most common DNA and genes. TCRdb's processing, not the authors' own work, is the source of the V and J calls. The sample table lists around 400,000 distinct CDR3 sequences, around 11% of them with a count of one. 18% of the sample is in the top ten clones.

In addition, the sample was reused for a study of T cells in Graves' hyperthyroidism and ophthalmopathy. That second report states: Stable Graves' hyperthyroidism was defined as the absence of progression to ophthalmopathy over 18 months of follow-up. Hyperthyroidism patients were newly diagnosed, with disease duration under 2 months, and aged 18 to 65 years. Any patient with an uncontrolled infection, another autoimmune disease, pregnancy or lactation was excluded. Clinical symptoms, serum thyroxine and TRAb, thyroid ultrasound, and orbital computed tomography formed the basis for the diagnoses. The first round of RT-PCR for the TCR CDR3 was performed with the HTBI primer set and the Qiagen OneStep RT-PCR kit. Most expanded thyroid clonotypes (frequency above 0.001) were also detected in blood, suggesting blood repertoires may reflect thyroid immune responses. In cross-validation, a model built on a 13 V-J signature told ophthalmopathy apart from stable hyperthyroidism with 87.88% sensitivity and around 81% specificity, and in testing the same model reached 80%/75%. In validation, the model predicted progression to ophthalmopathy with over 65% sensitivity and around 72% specificity, a median of 6.5 months before onset. TCR V-J signatures able to tell the groups apart were searched for in a discovery cohort of 100 or so patients, of whom over 40 had Graves' ophthalmopathy and some 60 had stable Graves' hyperthyroidism. Prospective prediction of ophthalmopathy was tested in an independent validation cohort of fewer than 20 hyperthyroidism patients and 15 to 17 patients who later progressed to ophthalmopathy. For training and testing, the 100 or so patients in the discovery cohort were randomly divided in a 7:3 ratio. Thyroid tissue and blood T-cell repertoires from roughly six Graves' hyperthyroidism patients were also compared in the study. After sampling, hyperthyroidism patients received methimazole starting at 30 mg daily, and ophthalmopathy patients received high-dose intravenous methylprednisolone. Libraries were constructed in a second round of multiplex PCR, after which size selection and purification were performed. Paired-end sequencing of the libraries was performed with 100 bp reads on an Illumina HiSeq2000. SOAPnuke was used to process the raw data, throwing out any read that contained adapters or uncalled bases, had a mean Phred below 15, or lacked an exact constant-primer or identifier match. High-quality paired reads were merged using COPE v1.2.5, and each unique nucleotide sequence was defined as a clonotype. MiTCR v1.1 was used to align the clonotypes against IMGT TRBV, TRBD and TRBJ reference segments. The analysis was restricted to V-J combinations with a frequency above 0.0001, which together covered 99% to 99.2% of the repertoires. A TCS score was defined as the ratio between F50 (clonal expansion) and ExV (chaos), using BLOSUM62-based TCRdist between CDR3 peptides within each V-J. Welch's t-statistics and random forest reduced roughly 530 V-J features to about 13, which were used in a naive Bayes classifier (R e1071). No statistical method was used to fix the sample size in advance, and group allocation was not hidden from the investigators. TCR Vbeta CDR3 sequencing of 135 peripheral blood samples (roughly 41 ophthalmopathy, 75 to 85 hyperthyroidism and 17 progressor patients) is reported in the paper.

The source is a woman younger than 30 with Graves disease. Donor details come from another sample of the same person, matched by shared clones. The sequencing used peripheral blood mononuclear cells (PBMCs), collected at new diagnosis, from a patient treated with antithyroid drugs. Here the chain combines TRBV6-1 and TRBJ2-3, and 8 junctional nucleotides match TRBD2. CDR3 loop: CASSASGSRADTQYF. In nucleotides, the sequence is TGTGCCAGCAGTGCAAGCGGGAGTCGCGCAGATACGCAGTATTTT.